The 15 T cell receptor beta chains below come from one sample, sequenced in a study of blood T cells in healthy people across ages. Alongside a J-beta primer mix, a sample-barcoded 5' primer served in a second PCR lasting about 6 to 12 cycles. Each CDR3 protein gets one entry after TCRdb re-called the 5' RACE reads with MiXCR. The table records about 640,000 distinct CDR3 sequences, about 28% of them present only once. The sequenced sample consisted of blood. These receptors all stem from a woman at least 80 years old in good health.

This clonotype was counted at least ten times. The CDR3 sequence: CASSLGFSYGYTF. The CDR3 nucleotides read TGTGCCAGCAGCTTAGGCTTCAGCTATGGCTACACCTTC. V is TRBV7-2 and J is TRBJ1-2; D is unclear. From germline, CDR1 is SGHTA and CDR2 FQGNSA. V lost 1 base and J lost 4, with 7 bases in between. The length of the CDR3 is 13 residues.

This sequence joins TRBV6-6 and TRBJ1-1; 8 bases match TRBD1. CDR1 and CDR2 from the germline V gene are MNHNY and SVGAGI (reference sequence). With V trimmed by 7 bases and J by 9 bases, 13 bases remained unmatched. This CDR3 spans 14 amino acids. CDR3 DNA sequence: TGTGCCAGCAAATGGGCAGGGGGCGATCTGCAAGCTTTCTTT. It translates to CASKWAGGDLQAFF.

This clonotype appeared many times. The CDR3 protein is CASSLSIAGTSYNEQFF. In DNA form, the CDR3 reads TGTGCCAGCAGTTTATCTATAGCAGGGACTTCTTACAATGAGCAGTTCTTC. This chain joins TRBV27 and TRBJ2-1; D is possibly TRBD2 (6 bases). The CDR3 contains 17 residues. Between the trimmed V and J ends, which lost 0 bases and 4 bases, there was a span of 16 bases. Germline V gene lookup returns CDR1 MNHEY and CDR2 SMNVEV (reference sequence).

Many counts were recorded for this clonotype. This rearrangement joins TRBV20-1 to TRBJ2-1; 10 bases match TRBD2. From germline, CDR1 is DFQATT and CDR2 SNEGSKA (reference sequence). The CDR3 contains 16 residues. V trimming: 5 bases; J trimming: 5 bases; junction bases outside the gene matches: 12. The CDR3 DNA follows: TGCAGTGCTCCCCCCCCTAGCGGGGGACTAAACAATGAGCAGTTCTTC. The encoded protein is CSAPPPSGGLNNEQFF.

This clonotype was seen repeatedly, ten times or more. The chain uses TRBV12-3 or TRBV12-4 and TRBJ1-1; TRBD1 is a possible D gene (5 bases). This CDR3 has 13 amino acids. The V and J ends lost 5 bases and 1 base respectively, with 8 bases between them. CDR3 sequence (DNA): TGTGCCAGCAGTCAACAGGAGAACACTGAAGCTTTCTTT. Its translation: CASSQQENTEAFF.

The genes are TRBV3-1 and TRBJ1-1; 9 nucleotides match TRBD1. Germline CDR1 is LGHDT and CDR2 is YNNKEL (reference sequence). The V and J ends lost 6 bases and 3 bases, in that order; junction bases with no gene match: 11. The CDR3 length is 16 residues. DNA for the CDR3: TGTGCCAGCAGTCTAAGGACAGGGGCTAGAGACACTGAAGCTTTCTTT. Encoded protein: CASSLRTGARDTEAFF. The whole variable domain, filled in from reference TRBV3-1 and TRBJ1-1, reads DTAVSQTPKYLVTQMGNDKSIKCEQNLGHDTMYWYKQDSKKFLKIMFSYNNKELIINETVPNRFSPKSPDKAHLNLHINSLELGDSAVYFCASSLRTGARDTEAFFGQGTRLTVV.

CDR3: CASSQAMGPTDTQYF. The DNA for the CDR3 is TGCGCCAGCAGCCAGGCTATGGGCCCTACGGATACGCAGTATTTT. The chain combines TRBV4-3 with TRBJ2-3; D is uncertain. The CDR3 covers 15 residues. In germline, CDR1 is LGHNA, CDR2 YSLEER. V was pared by 3 bases and J by 6 bases, with 16 bases between.

This clonotype was seen ten or more times. The chain uses TRBV28 and TRBJ2-1; TRBD1 matches at 7 bases. The CDR3 is 14 residues long. Losses at the gene ends were 5 bases for V and 2 bases for J; bases not matched to a gene: 3. Germline values: CDR1 MDHEN, CDR2 SYDVKM. The CDR3 DNA reads as TGTGCCAGCAGTGGGGACAGCCCCTACAATGAGCAGTTCTTC. This codes for CASSGDSPYNEQFF.

This clonotype was counted at least ten times. The chain carries TRBV20-1 and TRBJ2-7; TRBD2 might be the D (6 bases). V lost 4 bases and J lost 1, with 11 bases in between. Germline assignment: CDR1 DFQATT and CDR2 SNEGSKA (reference sequence). The CDR3 length is 13 residues. The CDR3 bases are TGCAGTGCTAATCCGAGCGGGTCCTACGAGCAGTACTTC. Its protein product is CSANPSGSYEQYF.

This clonotype was detected many times. The V gene is TRBV10-3, the J gene TRBJ2-6, with D unresolved. Germline CDR1 reads ENHRY; CDR2 reads SYGVKD. The CDR3 spans 16 residues. The ends were cut back, 7 bases at V and 2 bases at J, with 15 bases in the middle. CDR3 in amino acids: CAITSREIAGANVLTF. The CDR3 DNA reads TGTGCCATCACTTCCAGAGAAATAGCTGGGGCCAACGTCCTGACTTTC.

The rearrangement joins TRBV20-1 to TRBJ2-7, with TRBD2 matching 11 bases. The length of the CDR3 is 15 residues. Trimming took 6 bases from V and 4 from J; bases not matched to a gene: 11. Germline V gives CDR1 DFQATT, CDR2 SNEGSKA (reference sequence). The CDR3 nucleotides read TGCAGTGCGTCTACCGGGACTAGCGGTATTTACGAGCAGTACTTC. Translated, it gives CSASTGTSGIYEQYF.

This clonotype was counted only a few times. One base away lies a much larger clone, so this may be a sequencing read error. V and J are TRBV2 and TRBJ2-5; maybe TRBD1 (7 bases). The germline CDR1 and CDR2 sequences are SNHLY and FYNNEI. Trimming removed 8 bases from V and 11 bases from J, with 27 bases in between. The CDR3 has 15 residues. As DNA, the CDR3 is TGTGCCAGCCTGACAGGGTCGAGGCTTGGGGGGAGGCAGTACTTC. It specifies CASLTGSRLGGRQYF.

This clonotype was seen repeatedly, ten times or more. V usage is TRBV12-3 or TRBV12-4 and J usage is TRBJ1-4; D unresolved. The CDR3 has 14 amino acids. Trimming removed 5 bases at V and 7 bases at J, with 14 bases between. The CDR3: CASSRYGITEKLFF. DNA of the CDR3: TGTGCCAGCAGTAGGTATGGAATCACTGAAAAACTGTTTTTT.

This chain links TRBV5-1 with TRBJ1-2; D gene uncertain. The CDR3 is made up of 16 amino acids. Trimming cost V 2 bases and J 0 bases, with 14 bases left between them. Per the germline V gene, CDR1 is SGHRS and CDR2 is YFSETQ. The CDR3 sequence is CASSFGYGSANYGYTF. The CDR3 DNA reads TGCGCCAGCAGCTTTGGGTACGGCAGTGCTAACTATGGCTACACCTTC.

The chain joins TRBV5-1 to TRBJ2-3, with no clear D. Trimming left V 2 bases short and J 0 bases short, with 7 bases between. This CDR3 is 14 amino acids long. The germline V gene has CDR1 SGHRS and CDR2 YFSETQ. CDR3 sequence reads: CASSFGASTDTQYF. DNA of the CDR3: TGCGCCAGCAGCTTCGGAGCTAGCACAGATACGCAGTATTTT.